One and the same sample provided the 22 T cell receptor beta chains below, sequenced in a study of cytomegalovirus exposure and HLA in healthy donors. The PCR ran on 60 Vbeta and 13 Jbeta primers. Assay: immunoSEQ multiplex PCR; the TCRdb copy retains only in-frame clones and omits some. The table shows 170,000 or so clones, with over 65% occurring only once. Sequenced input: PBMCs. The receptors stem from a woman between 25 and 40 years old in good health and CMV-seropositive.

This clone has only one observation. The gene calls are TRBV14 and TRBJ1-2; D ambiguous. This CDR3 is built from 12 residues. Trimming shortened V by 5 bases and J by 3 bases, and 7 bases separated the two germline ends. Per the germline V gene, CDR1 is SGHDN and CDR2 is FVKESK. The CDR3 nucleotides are TGTGCCAGCAGCAAGCGGGACTATGGCTACACCTTC. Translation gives CASSKRDYGYTF.

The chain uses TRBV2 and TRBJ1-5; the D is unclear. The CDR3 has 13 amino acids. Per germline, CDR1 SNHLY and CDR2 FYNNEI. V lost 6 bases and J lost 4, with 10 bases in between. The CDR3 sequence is CASRRQPNQPQHF. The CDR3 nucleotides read TGTGCCAGCAGGAGGCAGCCTAATCAGCCCCAGCATTTT.

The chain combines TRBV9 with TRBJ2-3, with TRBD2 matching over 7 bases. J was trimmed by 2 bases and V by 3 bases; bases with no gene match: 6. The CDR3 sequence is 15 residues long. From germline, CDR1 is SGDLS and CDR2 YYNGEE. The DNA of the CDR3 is TGTGCCAGCAGCGAATATAGCGGGTACACAGATACGCAGTATTTT. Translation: CASSEYSGYTDTQYF.

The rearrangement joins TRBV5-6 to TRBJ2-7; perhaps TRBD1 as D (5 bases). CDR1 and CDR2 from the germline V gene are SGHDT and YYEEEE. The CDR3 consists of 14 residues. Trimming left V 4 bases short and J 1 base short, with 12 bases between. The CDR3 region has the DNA TGTGCCAGCAGCCCATTCACAGGTTCCTACGAGCAGTACTTC. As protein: CASSPFTGSYEQYF.

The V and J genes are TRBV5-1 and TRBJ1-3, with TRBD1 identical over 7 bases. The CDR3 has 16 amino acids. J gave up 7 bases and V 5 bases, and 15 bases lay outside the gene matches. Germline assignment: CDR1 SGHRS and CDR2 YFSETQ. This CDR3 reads CASRPDRRQGTNTIYF. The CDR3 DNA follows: TGCGCCAGCAGACCGGACAGGAGACAGGGTACGAACACCATATATTTT. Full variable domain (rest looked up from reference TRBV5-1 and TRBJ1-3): KAGVTQTPRYLIKTRGQQVTLSCSPISGHRSVSWYQQTPGQGLQFLFEYFSETQRNKGNFPGRFSGRQFSNSRSEMNVSTLELGDSALYLCASRPDRRQGTNTIYFGEGSWLTVV.

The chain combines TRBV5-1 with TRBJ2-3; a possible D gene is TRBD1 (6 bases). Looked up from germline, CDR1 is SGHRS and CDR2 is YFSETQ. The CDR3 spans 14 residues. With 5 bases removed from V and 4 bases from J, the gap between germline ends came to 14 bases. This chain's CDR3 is CASSRSGVADTQYF. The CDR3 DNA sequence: TGCGCCAGCAGTCGGTCAGGGGTGGCAGATACGCAGTATTTT.

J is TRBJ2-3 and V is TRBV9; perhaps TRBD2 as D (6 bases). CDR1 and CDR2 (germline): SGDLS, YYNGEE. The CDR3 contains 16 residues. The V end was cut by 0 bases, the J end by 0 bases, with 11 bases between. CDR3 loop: CASSVVWGGSTDTQYF. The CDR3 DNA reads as TGTGCCAGCAGCGTAGTGTGGGGAGGTAGCACAGATACGCAGTATTTT.

For the CDR3, the DNA is TGTGCCAGTACCAGGGGGCGGTCTGGGGCCAACGTCCTGACTTTC. As protein: CASTRGRSGANVLTF. This sequence joins TRBV19 and TRBJ2-6; 8 bases are a match to TRBD1. Germline-derived CDR1 and CDR2 are LNHDA and SQIVND (reference sequence). V was pared by 7 bases and J by 1 base, with 3 bases of the junction left unmatched. The CDR3 totals 15 residues.

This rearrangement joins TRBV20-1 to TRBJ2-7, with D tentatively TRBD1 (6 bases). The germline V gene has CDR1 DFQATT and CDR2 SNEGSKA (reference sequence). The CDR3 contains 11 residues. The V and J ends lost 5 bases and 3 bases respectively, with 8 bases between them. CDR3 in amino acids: CSAYRVYEQYF. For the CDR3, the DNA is TGCAGTGCTTACAGGGTCTACGAGCAGTACTTC.

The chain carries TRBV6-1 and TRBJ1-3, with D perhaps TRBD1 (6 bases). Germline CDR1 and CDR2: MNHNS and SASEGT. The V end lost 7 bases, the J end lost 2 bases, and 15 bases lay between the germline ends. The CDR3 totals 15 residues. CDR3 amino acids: CASIGQPVPGNTIYF. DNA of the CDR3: TGTGCCAGCATCGGACAGCCCGTCCCTGGAAACACCATATATTTT.

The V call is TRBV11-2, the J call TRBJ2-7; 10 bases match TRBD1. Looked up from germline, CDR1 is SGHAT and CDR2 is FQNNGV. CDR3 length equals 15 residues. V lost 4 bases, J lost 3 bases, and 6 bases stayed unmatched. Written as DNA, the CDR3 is TGTGCCAGCAGCTCAACCCGGACAGGGGGCTACGAGCAGTACTTC. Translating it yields CASSSTRTGGYEQYF.

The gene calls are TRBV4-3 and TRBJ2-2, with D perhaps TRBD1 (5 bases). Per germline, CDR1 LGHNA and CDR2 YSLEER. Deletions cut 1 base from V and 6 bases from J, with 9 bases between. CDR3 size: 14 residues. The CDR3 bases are TGCGCCAGCAGCCAAGTCCAGGGCGCCGGGGAGCTGTTTTTT. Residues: CASSQVQGAGELFF.

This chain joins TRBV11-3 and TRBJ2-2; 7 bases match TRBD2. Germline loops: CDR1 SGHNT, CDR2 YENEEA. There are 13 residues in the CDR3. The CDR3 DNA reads TGTGGCCGAGAGCGGGAATACACCGGGGAGCTGTTTTTT. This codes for CGREREYTGELFF.

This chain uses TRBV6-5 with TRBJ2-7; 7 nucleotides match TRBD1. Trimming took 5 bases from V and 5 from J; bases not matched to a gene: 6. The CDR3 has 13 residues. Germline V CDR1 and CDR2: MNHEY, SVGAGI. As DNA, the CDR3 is TGTGCCAGCAGTAAGACAGGGCAACACGAGCAGTACTTC. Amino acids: CASSKTGQHEQYF.

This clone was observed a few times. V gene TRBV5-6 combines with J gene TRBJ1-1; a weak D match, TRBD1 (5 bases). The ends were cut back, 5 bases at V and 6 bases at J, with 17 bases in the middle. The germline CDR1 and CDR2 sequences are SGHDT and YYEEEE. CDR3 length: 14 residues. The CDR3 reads CASRLGGGDAEAFF. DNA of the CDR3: TGTGCCAGCAGACTTGGTGGGGGGGACGCTGAAGCTTTCTTT.

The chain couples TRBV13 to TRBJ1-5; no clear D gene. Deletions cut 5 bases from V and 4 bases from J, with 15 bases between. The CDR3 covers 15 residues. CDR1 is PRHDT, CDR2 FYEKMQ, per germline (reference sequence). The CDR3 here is CASSPRPGKNQPQHF. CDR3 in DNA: TGTGCCAGCAGCCCCCGGCCGGGTAAGAATCAGCCCCAGCATTTT.

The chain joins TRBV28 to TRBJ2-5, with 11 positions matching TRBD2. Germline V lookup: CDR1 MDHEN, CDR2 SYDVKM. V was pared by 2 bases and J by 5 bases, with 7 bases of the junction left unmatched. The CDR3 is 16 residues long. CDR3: CASSLRGSSGRETQYF. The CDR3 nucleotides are TGTGCCAGCAGTTTAAGGGGGTCTAGCGGGAGGGAGACCCAGTACTTC.

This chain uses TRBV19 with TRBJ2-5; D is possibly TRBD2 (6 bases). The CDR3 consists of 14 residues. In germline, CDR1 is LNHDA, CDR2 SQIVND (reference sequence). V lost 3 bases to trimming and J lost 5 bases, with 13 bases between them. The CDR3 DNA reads TGTGCCAGTAGTATCTCGACTAGTATGGAGACCCAGTACTTC. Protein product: CASSISTSMETQYF.

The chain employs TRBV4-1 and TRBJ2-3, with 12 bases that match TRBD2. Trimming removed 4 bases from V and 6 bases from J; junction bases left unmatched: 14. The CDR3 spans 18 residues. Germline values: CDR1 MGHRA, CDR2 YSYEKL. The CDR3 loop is CASSLFGLAGQIPDTQYF. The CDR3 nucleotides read TGCGCCAGCAGCCTATTCGGACTAGCGGGACAGATCCCCGATACGCAGTATTTT.

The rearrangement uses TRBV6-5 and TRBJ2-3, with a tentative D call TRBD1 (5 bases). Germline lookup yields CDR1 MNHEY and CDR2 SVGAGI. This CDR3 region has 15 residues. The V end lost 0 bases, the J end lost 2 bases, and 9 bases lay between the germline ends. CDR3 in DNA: TGTGCCAGCAGTTACTCAGGGGCGAACACAGATACGCAGTATTTT. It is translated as CASSYSGANTDTQYF.

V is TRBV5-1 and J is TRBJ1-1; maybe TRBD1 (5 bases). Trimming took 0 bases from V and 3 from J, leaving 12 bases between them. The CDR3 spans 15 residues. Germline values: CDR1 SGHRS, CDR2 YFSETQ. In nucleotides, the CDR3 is TGCGCCAGCAGCTTGGGGGTTGGGGGGGACACTGAAGCTTTCTTT. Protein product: CASSLGVGGDTEAFF.

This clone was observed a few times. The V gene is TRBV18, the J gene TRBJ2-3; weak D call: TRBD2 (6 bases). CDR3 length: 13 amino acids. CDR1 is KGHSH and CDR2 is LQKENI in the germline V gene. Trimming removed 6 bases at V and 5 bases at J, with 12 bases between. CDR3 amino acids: CASSPLSGDTQYF. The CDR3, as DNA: TGTGCCAGCTCTCCTCTTAGCGGAGATACGCAGTATTTT.